This entry lists 14 T cell receptor beta chains sequenced from one sample in a study of response to subunit inactivated influenza vaccine. Each CDR3 protein gets one entry after TCRdb re-called the RT-PCR reads with MiXCR. The repertoire includes 400,000 to 650,000 distinct CDR3 sequences, 6.5% to 8% of them detected once, and roughly 14% sits in the top ten. The material was PBMCs from blood, obtained around 25 months after vaccination. The receptors come from a man between 50 and 75 years old who received an inactivated influenza vaccine.

The rearrangement links TRBV29-1 to TRBJ2-7; D call uncertain. V lost 8 bases and J lost 4, with 27 bases in between. This CDR3 has 16 residues. Germline values: CDR1 SQVTM, CDR2 ANQGSEA. CDR3 protein: CSYSLGPVAMGYEQYF. The CDR3 DNA is TGCAGCTACTCTTTAGGGCCAGTCGCCATGGGGTACGAGCAGTACTTC.

This clonotype was recorded at least ten times. This rearrangement joins TRBV7-2 to TRBJ1-2, with 7 bases that match TRBD1. The CDR3 covers 15 residues. Germline V lookup: CDR1 SGHTA, CDR2 FQGNSA. V lost 4 bases and J lost 2; bases outside the gene matches: 7. CDR3 residues: CASSWDHRGNYGYTF. As DNA, the CDR3 is TGTGCCAGCAGCTGGGACCACAGGGGAAACTATGGCTACACCTTC.

This chain uses TRBV29-1 with TRBJ2-2; TRBD2 matches at 7 bases. Germline V gives CDR1 SQVTM, CDR2 ANQGSEA. CDR3 length: 16 residues. The J segment lost 1 base and the V segment lost 3 bases, leaving 8 bases of the junction unmatched. CDR3 sequence: CSVEGRERGNTGELFF. Here the CDR3 DNA reads TGCAGCGTTGAGGGGAGGGAGCGGGGGAACACCGGGGAGCTGTTTTTT.

This clonotype was picked up many times. V is TRBV29-1 and J is TRBJ2-5; a possible D gene is TRBD1 (6 bases). Trimming left V 3 bases short and J 4 bases short, with 12 bases between. Germline values: CDR1 SQVTM, CDR2 ANQGSEA. This CDR3 has 13 residues. Here the CDR3 DNA reads TGCAGCGTTGAGAGGGGCAGGGGAGAGACCCAGTACTTC. Amino acid sequence: CSVERGRGETQYF.

As regards this clonotype: Being one base from a much bigger clone, this may be a read error. The chain is built from TRBV7-2 and TRBJ2-7; D is perhaps TRBD2 (7 bases). This CDR3 spans 16 amino acids. CDR1 is SGHTA and CDR2 is FQGNSA in the germline V gene. CDR3 in DNA: TGTTCCAGCAGCTTAAATCCGGGGGGCGTCTCCTACGAGCAGTACTTC. It is translated as CSSSLNPGGVSYEQYF.

This clonotype was seen a handful of times. The chain joins TRBV20-1 to TRBJ1-5; D is uncertain. Trimming cost V 0 bases and J 5 bases, with 5 bases left between them. The CDR3 extends over 12 amino acids. Looked up from germline, CDR1 is DFQATT and CDR2 is SNEGSKA (reference sequence). CDR3 sequence (DNA): TGCAGTGCTAGAGATAGTCATCAGCCCCAGCATTTT. Protein product: CSARDSHQPQHF.

This clonotype was counted many times. The chain joins TRBV3-1 to TRBJ2-5, with a weak D call TRBD1 (5 bases). V was clipped by 2 bases and J by 7 bases, with 8 bases between them. The germline gives CDR1 LGHDT, CDR2 YNNKEL (reference sequence). The CDR3 extends over 12 amino acids. In DNA form, the CDR3 reads TGTGCCAGCAGCCAATCACAGGCGACCCAGTACTTC. As protein: CASSQSQATQYF.

This sequence joins TRBV28 and TRBJ2-2; D ambiguous. V was shortened by 5 bases and J by 4 bases, with 8 bases between the two germline ends. Germline lookup yields CDR1 MDHEN and CDR2 SYDVKM. The CDR3 extends over 13 amino acids. The CDR3 nucleotides are TGTGCCAGCAGTCCCCCCAGCACCGGGGAGCTGTTTTTT. Protein sequence: CASSPPSTGELFF.

The J gene is TRBJ2-7, the V gene TRBV20-1, with D tentatively TRBD1 (5 bases). V was trimmed by 0 bases and J by 7 bases, leaving 13 bases between them. Germline values: CDR1 DFQATT, CDR2 SNEGSKA (reference sequence). The CDR3 is 13 amino acids. The CDR3: CSARDQGLREQYF. For the CDR3, the DNA is TGCAGTGCTAGAGATCAGGGATTAAGGGAGCAGTACTTC.

This clonotype was recorded a few times. The chain links TRBV20-1 to TRBJ2-1, with 7 positions matching TRBD2. The CDR3 is 14 residues long. The V gene's germline CDR1 is DFQATT and CDR2 SNEGSKA (reference sequence). Trimming removed 6 bases from V and 0 bases from J; junction bases left unmatched: 5. The DNA for the CDR3 is TGCAGTGCCCGTAGCGGGCGCTCCTACAATGAGCAGTTCTTC. This gives the protein CSARSGRSYNEQFF.

The CDR3 sequence: CATSDPGTANYGYTF. The CDR3 nucleotides are TGTGCCACCAGTGACCCTGGGACGGCGAATTATGGCTACACCTTC. The V gene is TRBV24-1, the J gene TRBJ1-2, with a weak D call TRBD1 (5 bases). Germline values: CDR1 KGHDR, CDR2 SFDVKD. The CDR3 runs 15 residues. Trimming left V 4 bases short and J 5 bases short, with 16 bases between.

The chain recombines TRBV4-2 with TRBJ2-3; 10 bases are a match to TRBD2. CDR3 length: 15 residues. Germline V gene sequence: CDR1 LGHNA, CDR2 YNFKEQ. Germline trimming cut 2 bases from V and 3 bases from J; bases unmatched to any gene: 2. The DNA for the CDR3 is TGTGCCAGCAGCCAACCGGGACTAGCGACAGATACGCAGTATTTT. Amino acids: CASSQPGLATDTQYF.

This clonotype occurred a few times. The chain recombines TRBV28 with TRBJ2-7; D is uncertain. CDR1 and CDR2 from the germline V gene are MDHEN and SYDVKM. CDR3 length: 12 amino acids. The V end lost 3 bases, the J end lost 6 bases, and 9 bases lay between the germline ends. The CDR3 here is CASSFSGLEQYF. The CDR3 DNA reads TGTGCCAGCAGTTTCTCCGGCCTCGAGCAGTACTTC.

The rearrangement joins TRBV7-3 to TRBJ2-1, with D maybe TRBD2 (6 bases). The ends were cut back, 0 bases at V and 8 bases at J, with 11 bases in the middle. CDR1 SGHTA and CDR2 FQGTGA come from the germline V gene. This CDR3 has 14 amino acids. This CDR3 reads CASSLTGTGDEQFF. The CDR3 DNA reads TGTGCCAGCAGCTTAACGGGAACGGGGGATGAGCAGTTCTTC.